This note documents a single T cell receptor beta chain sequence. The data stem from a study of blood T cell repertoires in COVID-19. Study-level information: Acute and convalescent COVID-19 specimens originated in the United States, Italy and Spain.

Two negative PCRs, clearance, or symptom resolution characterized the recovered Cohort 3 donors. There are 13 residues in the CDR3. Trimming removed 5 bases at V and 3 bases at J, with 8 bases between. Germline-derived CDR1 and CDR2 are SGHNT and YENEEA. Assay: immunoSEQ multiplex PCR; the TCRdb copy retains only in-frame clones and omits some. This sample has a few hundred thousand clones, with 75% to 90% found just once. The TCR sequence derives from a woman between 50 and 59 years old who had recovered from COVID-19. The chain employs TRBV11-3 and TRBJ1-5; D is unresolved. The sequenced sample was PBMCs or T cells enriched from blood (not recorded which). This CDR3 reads CASSPRNNQPQHF. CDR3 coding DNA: TGTGCCAGCAGCCCGCGGAACAATCAGCCCCAGCATTTT. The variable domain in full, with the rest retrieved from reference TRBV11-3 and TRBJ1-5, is EAGVVQSPRYKIIEKKQPVAFWCNPISGHNTLYWYLQNLGQGPELLIRYENEEAVDDSQLPKDRFSAERLKGVDSTLKIQPAELGDSAVYLCASSPRNNQPQHFGDGTRLSIL.